One sample yielded the 21 T cell receptor beta chains listed below, sequenced in a study of OX40 agonist ivuxolimab in advanced cancers. Clones were sequenced by immunoSEQ multiplex PCR, and TCRdb holds only the in-frame ones, with some missing. The sample consists of fewer than 35,000 clones, roughly 87% of them appearing once. The specimen was CD4+ or CD8+ T cells sorted from blood, collected in a trial of the OX40 agonist ivuxolimab. These receptors originate from an adult with an advanced solid tumor such as melanoma, head and neck, liver or kidney cancer.

A remark on this clone: The junction and the germline gene differ at one end; a read error may be behind it. V and J are TRBV7-7 and TRBJ2-1; TRBD1 is a possible D gene (5 bases). The V gene's germline CDR1 is SSHAT and CDR2 FNYEAQ (reference sequence). The CDR3 loop spans 14 amino acids. For the CDR3, the DNA is TGTGCTAGCAGCCCTTCGGTCAGGGAAAATGAGCAGTTCTTC. It translates to CASSPSVRENEQFF.

The chain uses TRBV6-5 and TRBJ2-2; no reliable D call. This CDR3 is built from 14 residues. V lost 0 bases and J lost 7, with 9 bases in between. Germline V gene sequence: CDR1 MNHEY, CDR2 SVGAGI. The CDR3 DNA reads as TGTGCCAGCAGTTACTCTATGGTTGGCGGGGAGCTGTTTTTT. As protein: CASSYSMVGGELFF.

This sequence joins TRBV28 and TRBJ2-7; D possibly matches TRBD1 or TRBD2 (6 bases each). Germline V gives CDR1 MDHEN, CDR2 SYDVKM. This CDR3 has 14 amino acids. Trimming took off 6 bases at V and 5 bases at J, with 17 bases between the two ends. The CDR3 region is CASSPEGVGDEQYF. The CDR3, as DNA: TGTGCCAGCAGCCCGGAGGGGGTTGGGGACGAGCAGTACTTC. The variable domain in full, completed from reference TRBV28 and TRBJ2-7, reads DVKVTQSSRYLVKRTGEKVFLECVQDMDHENMFWYRQDPGLGLRLIYFSYDVKMKEKGDIPEGYSVSREKKERFSLILESASTNQTSMYLCASSPEGVGDEQYFGPGTRLTVT.

This chain links TRBV7-6 with TRBJ1-1, with D perhaps TRBD1 (5 bases). CDR3 length equals 16 residues. From germline, CDR1 is SGHVS and CDR2 FNYEAQ. V was clipped by 1 base and J by 2 bases, with 14 bases between them. The CDR3 sequence is CASSLGVRVGNTEAFF. DNA of the CDR3: TGTGCCAGCAGCTTAGGTGTCAGGGTGGGAAACACTGAAGCTTTCTTT.

The V call is TRBV6-5, the J call TRBJ1-1; unclear D gene. This CDR3 has 11 amino acids. Trimming cost V 5 bases and J 4 bases, with 5 bases left between them. Germline V lookup: CDR1 MNHEY, CDR2 SVGAGI. CDR3 amino acids: CASSTPTEAFF. The CDR3 DNA follows: TGTGCCAGCAGTACCCCCACTGAAGCTTTCTTT.

Only one count was recorded for this clone. The V call is TRBV28, the J call TRBJ2-7, with TRBD1 identical over 7 bases. The germline CDR1 and CDR2 sequences are MDHEN and SYDVKM. This CDR3 has 15 residues. V gave up 1 base and J gave up 5 bases; unmatched junction bases: 8. CDR3 DNA sequence: TGTGCCAGCAGTTTATTGGCCGACAGGGTAAACGAGCAGTACTTC. It is translated as CASSLLADRVNEQYF. The variable domain in full, with the rest retrieved from reference TRBV28 and TRBJ2-7, is DVKVTQSSRYLVKRTGEKVFLECVQDMDHENMFWYRQDPGLGLRLIYFSYDVKMKEKGDIPEGYSVSREKKERFSLILESASTNQTSMYLCASSLLADRVNEQYFGPGTRLTVT.

This clone was counted a single time. This rearrangement joins TRBV28 to TRBJ2-7; D is uncertain. This CDR3 region has 12 residues. Trimming removed 3 bases at V and 4 bases at J, with 7 bases between. Germline lookup yields CDR1 MDHEN and CDR2 SYDVKM. The CDR3 loop reads CASSFVSYEQYF. The CDR3 nucleotides read TGTGCCAGCAGTTTTGTATCTTACGAGCAGTACTTC. Full variable domain (rest looked up from reference TRBV28 and TRBJ2-7): DVKVTQSSRYLVKRTGEKVFLECVQDMDHENMFWYRQDPGLGLRLIYFSYDVKMKEKGDIPEGYSVSREKKERFSLILESASTNQTSMYLCASSFVSYEQYFGPGTRLTVT.

This clone was seen just once. V gene TRBV9 combines with J gene TRBJ1-2, with D uncertain. The CDR3 is 17 amino acids. Trimming removed 0 bases from V and 0 bases from J, with 15 bases in between. Per germline, CDR1 SGDLS and CDR2 YYNGEE. The CDR3 nucleotides read TGTGCCAGCAGCGTAGACGGGGAGCCAGTAACTAACTATGGCTACACCTTC. Its protein product is CASSVDGEPVTNYGYTF.

This chain joins TRBV5-5 and TRBJ2-3, with TRBD2 matching 9 bases. Per germline, CDR1 SGHKS and CDR2 YYEKEE (reference sequence). V trimming: 6 bases; J trimming: 1 base; junction bases outside the gene matches: 3. The CDR3 spans 14 residues. The CDR3 protein is CASKRLAGTDTQYF. The CDR3 nucleotides read TGTGCCAGCAAAAGACTAGCGGGCACAGATACGCAGTATTTT.

Concerning this clone: Other DNA sequences of this sample code for an identical CDR3. V and J are TRBV30 and TRBJ2-7; tentative D call: TRBD1 (5 bases). This CDR3 is built from 11 residues. Germline CDR1 is GTSNPN and CDR2 is SVGIG (reference sequence). V was cut by 2 bases and J by 6 bases, with 8 bases left in between. The CDR3 is CAWSQGSEQYF. CDR3 nucleotides: TGTGCCTGGAGTCAGGGTTCCGAGCAGTACTTC. Variable domain in full (rest from reference TRBV30 and TRBJ2-7): SQTIHQWPATLVQPVGSPLSLECTVEGTSNPNLYWYRQAAGRGLQLLFYSVGIGQISSEVPQNLSASRPQDRQFILSSKKLLLSDSGFYLCAWSQGSEQYFGPGTRLTVT.

This clone has a handful of counts. The gene calls are TRBV9 and TRBJ1-4, with D unclear. CDR3 length: 13 amino acids. CDR1 is SGDLS, CDR2 YYNGEE, per germline. V gave up 3 bases and J gave up 5 bases, with 8 bases separating them. The CDR3 spells CASSGVVNEKLFF. The CDR3, as DNA: TGTGCCAGCAGCGGGGTCGTAAATGAAAAACTGTTTTTT.

V and J are TRBV6-5 and TRBJ2-2; possibly TRBD1 for D (6 bases). This CDR3 has 13 residues. CDR1 is MNHEY and CDR2 is SVGAGI in the germline V gene. Trimming removed 8 bases at V and 1 base at J, with 8 bases between. The CDR3 loop is CASQGQNTGELFF. CDR3 bases: TGTGCCAGCCAGGGACAGAACACCGGGGAGCTGTTTTTT.

This clone has more than one count but fewer than ten. The rearrangement uses TRBV5-6 and TRBJ2-7; no firm D call. In germline, CDR1 is SGHDT, CDR2 YYEEEE. The V end was cut by 1 base, the J end by 1 base, with 3 bases between. CDR3 length: 12 residues. DNA of the CDR3: TGTGCCAGCAGCTTGAGTTCCTACGAGCAGTACTTC. It translates to CASSLSSYEQYF. The full variable domain, rest sourced from reference TRBV5-6 and TRBJ2-7, is DAGVTQSPTHLIKTRGQQVTLRCSPKSGHDTVSWYQQALGQGPQFIFQYYEEEERQRGNFPDRFSGHQFPNYSSELNVNALLLGDSALYLCASSLSSYEQYFGPGTRLTVT.

This chain joins TRBV7-9 and TRBJ2-3, with 12 bases that match TRBD2. Germline CDR1 SEHNR, CDR2 FQNEAQ (reference sequence). The length of the CDR3 is 17 residues. The V segment lost 4 bases and the J segment 4 bases; nucleotides outside the gene matches: 9. DNA of the CDR3: TGTGCCAGCAGCTCCCGAGGACTAGCGGGGATGGCAGATACGCAGTATTTT. It codes for CASSSRGLAGMADTQYF.

This clone has just one count. J is TRBJ2-3 and V is TRBV11-2; possibly TRBD1 for D (5 bases). CDR3 length equals 16 residues. The V end was cut by 4 bases, the J end by 2 bases, with 16 bases between. Per the germline V gene, CDR1 is SGHAT and CDR2 is FQNNGV. The CDR3 here is CASSSSETVYTDTQYF. The CDR3 DNA is TGTGCCAGCAGCTCCTCCGAGACAGTCTACACAGATACGCAGTATTTT.

This clone has just a few counts. The CDR3 spells CSVEGDSYEQYF. CDR3 DNA sequence: TGCAGCGTTGAGGGGGATTCCTACGAGCAGTACTTC. V gene TRBV29-1 combines with J gene TRBJ2-7; D may match TRBD1 or TRBD2 (5 bases each). This CDR3 contains 12 residues. The ends were cut back, 3 bases at V and 1 base at J, with 7 bases in the middle. The germline gives CDR1 SQVTM, CDR2 ANQGSEA.

Concerning this clone itself: Other nucleotide sequences from this sample produce the same CDR3. The chain links TRBV11-3 to TRBJ2-2, with D possibly TRBD1 on 6 matching bases. Trimming shortened V by 3 bases and J by 4 bases, and 15 bases separated the two germline ends. Germline V CDR1 and CDR2: SGHNT, YENEEA. This CDR3 comprises 16 residues. The chain's CDR3 is CASSLGAGRFTGELFF. The CDR3 nucleotides read TGTGCCAGCAGCTTGGGGGCAGGGCGTTTCACCGGGGAGCTGTTTTTT. The whole variable domain, filled in from reference TRBV11-3 and TRBJ2-2, reads EAGVVQSPRYKIIEKKQPVAFWCNPISGHNTLYWYLQNLGQGPELLIRYENEEAVDDSQLPKDRFSAERLKGVDSTLKIQPAELGDSAVYLCASSLGAGRFTGELFFGEGSRLTVL.

The CDR3 DNA reads TGTGCCTGGGAGGGGTTAGGGAGCAATCAGCCCCAGCATTTT. Encoded protein: CAWEGLGSNQPQHF. The chain links TRBV30 to TRBJ1-5; tentatively, D is TRBD1 (5 bases). This CDR3 contains 14 residues. Germline CDR1 and CDR2: GTSNPN and SVGIG (reference sequence). The ends were cut back, 5 bases at V and 1 base at J, with 12 bases in the middle.

The J gene is TRBJ2-2, the V gene TRBV6-1, with D unclear. Trimming removed 1 base from V and 2 bases from J, with 5 bases in between. CDR1 is MNHNS and CDR2 is SASEGT in the germline V gene. The CDR3 loop spans 14 amino acids. This CDR3 reads CASSEGPNTGELFF. CDR3 in DNA: TGTGCCAGCAGTGAAGGACCCAACACCGGGGAGCTGTTTTTT.

The V call is TRBV13, the J call TRBJ1-2, with D perhaps matching TRBD1 (5 bases). The germline V gene has CDR1 PRHDT and CDR2 FYEKMQ (reference sequence). Trimming shortened V by 5 bases and J by 8 bases, and 15 bases separated the two germline ends. The CDR3 loop spans 13 amino acids. The CDR3 sequence is CASSGDGGEGYTF. CDR3 DNA: TGTGCCAGCAGCGGCGATGGAGGGGAAGGCTACACCTTC. Drawing the rest from reference TRBV13 and TRBJ1-2, the complete variable domain is AAGVIQSPRHLIKEKRETATLKCYPIPRHDTVYWYQQGPGQDPQFLISFYEKMQSDKGSIPDRFSAQQFSDYHSELNMSSLELGDSALYFCASSGDGGEGYTFGSGTRLTVV.

CDR3 DNA sequence: TGTGCCAGCAGCGCCTGGACAGGGTCGGGCTATGGCTACACCTTC. Translation gives CASSAWTGSGYGYTF. V gene TRBV9 combines with J gene TRBJ1-2; the match to TRBD1 covers 8 bases. The CDR3 totals 15 residues. Trimming removed 3 bases from V and 4 bases from J; junction bases left unmatched: 8. Germline V gene sequence: CDR1 SGDLS, CDR2 YYNGEE.